Listed below are T cell receptor beta chains from one sample, sequenced in a study of blood T cell repertoires in COVID-19. Produced via immunoSEQ multiplex PCR; TCRdb's table is partial and in-frame only. The sample consists of about 150,000 clones, approximately 88% of them appearing once. The specimen was peripheral blood. The receptor set was obtained from a man in his 70s with acute or convalescent COVID-19. Each CDR3 is given with its conserved first and last residue. The order of the fields is J gene, V gene, D gene, clone size, CDR3 protein, CDR3 DNA. D genes are given only for firm matches. Clone size is shown for a subset of rows, as once, few, many or a class of expanded clone.

j_gene: TRBJ2-3; v_gene: TRBV19; d_gene: TRBD1; abundance: -; CDR3aa: CASSSGQGASDTQYF; CDR3nt: TGTGCCAGTAGTTCGGGACAGGGGGCATCTGATACGCAGTATTTT
j_gene: TRBJ1-3; v_gene: TRBV5-1; d_gene: TRBD1; abundance: -; CDR3aa: CASRFGTDRGNTIYF; CDR3nt: TGCGCCAGCAGATTTGGGACAGATCGAGGAAACACCATATATTTT
j_gene: TRBJ2-7; v_gene: TRBV3-1/TRBV3-2; d_gene: -; abundance: -; CDR3aa: CASSQASALRDEQYF; CDR3nt: TGTGCCAGCAGCCAAGCATCCGCCCTCAGGGACGAGCAGTACTTC
j_gene: TRBJ1-1; v_gene: TRBV28; d_gene: -; abundance: -; CDR3aa: CASSFVSVNTEAFF; CDR3nt: TGTGCCAGCAGTTTTGTGAGCGTGAACACTGAAGCTTTCTTT
j_gene: TRBJ2-5; v_gene: TRBV5-8; d_gene: -; abundance: -; CDR3aa: CASSLGGVPGETQYF; CDR3nt: TGTGCCAGCAGCTTAGGCGGGGTCCCAGGGGAGACCCAGTACTTC
j_gene: TRBJ2-3; v_gene: TRBV3-1/TRBV3-2; d_gene: -; abundance: -; CDR3aa: CASSLGSAGRGDTQYF; CDR3nt: TGTGCCAGCAGCCTCGGGAGCGCGGGACGGGGGGATACGCAGTATTTT
j_gene: TRBJ1-1; v_gene: TRBV3-1/TRBV3-2; d_gene: -; abundance: -; CDR3aa: CASSQAGGGTEAFF; CDR3nt: TGTGCCAGCAGCCAAGCTGGGGGAGGAACTGAAGCTTTCTTT
j_gene: TRBJ1-5; v_gene: TRBV28; d_gene: -; abundance: -; CDR3aa: CASRATQGFISNQPQHF; CDR3nt: TGTGCCAGCAGGGCGACTCAGGGCTTTATTAGCAATCAGCCCCAGCATTTT
j_gene: TRBJ2-7; v_gene: TRBV6-6; d_gene: -; abundance: -; CDR3aa: CASANRDGVYEQYF; CDR3nt: TGTGCCAGCGCTAACAGGGACGGGGTATACGAGCAGTACTTC
j_gene: TRBJ1-5; v_gene: TRBV6-5; d_gene: -; abundance: -; CDR3aa: CASSLEGWSNQPQHF; CDR3nt: TGTGCCAGCAGCCTGGAGGGGTGGAGCAATCAGCCCCAGCATTTT
j_gene: TRBJ2-1; v_gene: TRBV3-1/TRBV3-2; d_gene: TRBD1; abundance: -; CDR3aa: CASSQVEGQGQFF; CDR3nt: TGTGCCAGCAGCCAAGTTGAGGGACAGGGGCAGTTCTTC
j_gene: TRBJ2-7; v_gene: TRBV30; d_gene: -; abundance: -; CDR3aa: CAWRGIHREPYEQYF; CDR3nt: TGTGCCTGGAGAGGTATCCACAGGGAACCCTACGAGCAGTACTTC
j_gene: TRBJ1-1; v_gene: TRBV9; d_gene: -; abundance: -; CDR3aa: CASSVGPGKESEAFF; CDR3nt: TGTGCCAGCAGCGTAGGGCCAGGGAAAGAGAGTGAAGCTTTCTTT
j_gene: TRBJ2-7; v_gene: TRBV5-1; d_gene: TRBD2; abundance: -; CDR3aa: CASSVAGGPAHEQYF; CDR3nt: TGCGCCAGCAGCGTAGCGGGAGGGCCAGCCCACGAGCAGTACTTC
j_gene: TRBJ2-5; v_gene: TRBV9; d_gene: -; abundance: -; CDR3aa: CASSAPGEAETQYF; CDR3nt: TGTGCCAGCAGCGCCCCAGGGGAAGCGGAGACCCAGTACTTC
j_gene: TRBJ1-1; v_gene: TRBV18; d_gene: -; abundance: -; CDR3aa: CASSPLGSGNIEAFF; CDR3nt: TGTGCCAGCTCACCCCTGGGGTCGGGGAACATTGAAGCTTTCTTT
j_gene: TRBJ2-7; v_gene: TRBV2; d_gene: TRBD2; abundance: -; CDR3aa: CASSALSTGGGEQYF; CDR3nt: TGTGCCAGCAGCGCCCTTTCGACAGGCGGGGGGGAGCAGTACTTC
j_gene: TRBJ2-1; v_gene: TRBV18; d_gene: TRBD2; abundance: -; CDR3aa: CASSLFEASGGYNEQFF; CDR3nt: TGTGCCAGCTCACTCTTCGAAGCTAGCGGGGGATACAATGAGCAGTTCTTC
j_gene: TRBJ1-3; v_gene: TRBV24-1; d_gene: -; abundance: -; CDR3aa: CATSDPTGSGNTIYF; CDR3nt: TGTGCCACCAGTGACCCCACAGGGTCAGGAAACACCATATATTTT
j_gene: TRBJ2-1; v_gene: TRBV9; d_gene: -; abundance: -; CDR3aa: CASSVLDEQFF; CDR3nt: TGTGCCAGCAGCGTACTCGATGAGCAGTTCTTC
j_gene: TRBJ1-2; v_gene: TRBV18; d_gene: TRBD1; abundance: -; CDR3aa: CASSGTGARLTWDGYTF; CDR3nt: TGTGCCAGCTCGGGGACAGGGGCGAGATTAACTTGGGATGGCTACACCTTC
j_gene: TRBJ2-3; v_gene: TRBV10-3; d_gene: -; abundance: -; CDR3aa: CAISRPLTDTQYF; CDR3nt: TGTGCCATCAGCCGTCCCCTCACAGATACGCAGTATTTT
j_gene: TRBJ2-1; v_gene: TRBV5-1; d_gene: TRBD1; abundance: -; CDR3aa: CASSLGQDYNEQFF; CDR3nt: TGCGCCAGCAGCCTGGGACAGGACTACAATGAGCAGTTCTTC
j_gene: TRBJ1-1; v_gene: TRBV11-2; d_gene: -; abundance: few; CDR3aa: CASSPLGGNTEAFF; CDR3nt: TGTGCCAGCAGCCCTTTGGGGGGGAACACTGAAGCTTTCTTT
j_gene: TRBJ2-6; v_gene: TRBV29-1; d_gene: -; abundance: few; CDR3aa: CRLLRQPCSGANVLTF; CDR3nt: TGCAGGCTCTTGCGGCAACCTTGCTCTGGGGCCAACGTCCTGACTTTC
j_gene: TRBJ1-5; v_gene: TRBV5-1; d_gene: -; abundance: -; CDR3aa: CASSLDSGNQPQHF; CDR3nt: TGCGCCAGCAGCCTAGACAGCGGCAATCAGCCCCAGCATTTT
j_gene: TRBJ2-1; v_gene: TRBV6-5; d_gene: TRBD2; abundance: -; CDR3aa: CASSSPSGASNNEQFF; CDR3nt: TGTGCCAGCAGTTCCCCTAGCGGGGCCTCAAACAATGAGCAGTTCTTC
j_gene: TRBJ2-7; v_gene: TRBV28; d_gene: -; abundance: -; CDR3aa: CASSLASSYEQYF; CDR3nt: TGTGCCAGCAGTTTAGCCAGCTCCTACGAGCAGTACTTC
j_gene: TRBJ2-7; v_gene: TRBV7-9; d_gene: -; abundance: -; CDR3aa: CASSLEQGNEQYF; CDR3nt: TGTGCCAGCAGCTTAGAACAGGGAAACGAGCAGTACTTC
j_gene: TRBJ2-1; v_gene: TRBV11-2; d_gene: TRBD1; abundance: -; CDR3aa: CASSLDGQGLDEQFF; CDR3nt: TGTGCCAGCAGCTTAGATGGACAGGGGTTGGATGAGCAGTTCTTC
j_gene: TRBJ2-1; v_gene: TRBV5-4; d_gene: TRBD1; abundance: many; CDR3aa: CASSLPGGKYNEQFF; CDR3nt: TGTGCCAGCAGCTTGCCAGGGGGTAAATACAATGAGCAGTTCTTC